This passage covers 18 T cell receptor beta chains from one sample sequenced in a study of shared clonotypes between healthy human individuals. Libraries were prepared by immunoSEQ multiplex PCR; TCRdb keeps only in-frame clonotypes and omits some of them. The sample shows more than 2,000,000 clones, over 85% of them seen only once. The sample comprised naive CD4+ T cells sorted from blood. Subset denoted: CD45RA+ positively selected. Source of these receptors: a man aged 18 to 29 in good health.

The V call is TRBV5-1, the J call TRBJ2-5; TRBD1 matches at 7 bases. The CDR3 loop spans 15 amino acids. Germline assignment: CDR1 SGHRS and CDR2 YFSETQ. With V trimmed by 3 bases and J by 5 bases, 10 bases remained unmatched. CDR3 in amino acids: CASSWITGAGETQYF. CDR3 nucleotides: TGCGCCAGCAGCTGGATTACAGGGGCCGGCGAGACCCAGTACTTC. Supplemented by reference TRBV5-1 and TRBJ2-5, the full variable domain reads KAGVTQTPRYLIKTRGQQVTLSCSPISGHRSVSWYQQTPGQGLQFLFEYFSETQRNKGNFPGRFSGRQFSNSRSEMNVSTLELGDSALYLCASSWITGAGETQYFGPGTRLLVL.

The genes are TRBV29-1 and TRBJ2-3, with 11 bases lining up with TRBD2. The CDR3 runs to 19 residues. Germline V gene data show CDR1 as SQVTM and CDR2 as ANQGSEA. V shed 5 bases and J 0 bases; nucleotides not matched to a gene: 16. For the CDR3, the DNA is TGCAGCGTTCGCAGACTAGCGGGAATGCCGTCATCTAGCACAGATACGCAGTATTTT. The encoded protein is CSVRRLAGMPSSSTDTQYF.

In regard to this clone: Other DNA sequences in the sample encode the same CDR3. The chain has TRBV5-1 and TRBJ2-7, with TRBD2 matching 12 bases. Germline V gives CDR1 SGHRS, CDR2 YFSETQ. J gave up 3 bases and V 4 bases, and 2 bases lay outside the gene matches. This CDR3 is 14 amino acids long. The CDR3 spells CASSPTSGSYEQYF. In nucleotides, the CDR3 is TGCGCCAGCAGCCCGACTAGCGGGAGCTACGAGCAGTACTTC. Filled out from reference TRBV5-1 and TRBJ2-7, the complete variable domain reads KAGVTQTPRYLIKTRGQQVTLSCSPISGHRSVSWYQQTPGQGLQFLFEYFSETQRNKGNFPGRFSGRQFSNSRSEMNVSTLELGDSALYLCASSPTSGSYEQYFGPGTRLTVT.

The chain is built from TRBV11-2 and TRBJ1-3, with a tentative D call TRBD1 (6 bases). CDR3 length: 14 residues. V lost 5 bases and J lost 1, with 9 bases in between. Germline V CDR1 and CDR2: SGHAT, FQNNGV. CDR3 coding DNA: TGTGCCAGCAGCCTACAGGGTTCTGGAAACACCATATATTTT. It is translated as CASSLQGSGNTIYF.

V and J are TRBV18 and TRBJ2-7; 11 bases map to TRBD1. Germline CDR1 KGHSH, CDR2 LQKENI. V shed 5 bases, J shed 7 bases, and the junction held 4 bases outside the gene matches. CDR3 length equals 13 residues. CDR3 sequence (DNA): TGTGCCAGCTCAACGGACAGGGGGCGAGAGCAGTACTTC. Translated, it gives CASSTDRGREQYF.

The chain has TRBV6-5 and TRBJ1-3; no reliable D call. Germline loops: CDR1 MNHEY, CDR2 SVGAGI. The length of the CDR3 is 13 residues. The V end was cut by 2 bases, the J end by 3 bases, with 5 bases between. For the CDR3, the DNA is TGTGCCAGCAGTTACAATGATGGAAACACCATATATTTT. Translation: CASSYNDGNTIYF.

The chain combines TRBV11-2 with TRBJ1-6; the match to TRBD1 covers 7 bases. J was trimmed by 5 bases and V by 5 bases; bases with no gene match: 9. This CDR3 spans 16 amino acids. Germline CDR1 reads SGHAT; CDR2 reads FQNNGV. CDR3 loop: CASSRNVGQDNSPLHF. The CDR3 DNA is TGTGCCAGCAGCAGGAATGTTGGACAGGATAATTCACCCCTCCACTTT.

The chain is built from TRBV6-6 and TRBJ1-5; D unclear. Germline V gene lookup returns CDR1 MNHNY and CDR2 SVGAGI (reference sequence). V was clipped by 0 bases and J by 2 bases, with 8 bases between them. This CDR3 region has 15 residues. In DNA form, the CDR3 reads TGTGCCAGCAGTTACTCGTTTGGGGGCAATCAGCCCCAGCATTTT. Residues: CASSYSFGGNQPQHF.

The chain employs TRBV7-9 and TRBJ1-2; unclear D gene. This CDR3 spans 13 amino acids. Germline V gene sequence: CDR1 SEHNR, CDR2 FQNEAQ (reference sequence). The V gene lost 0 bases and the J gene lost 5 bases, with 7 bases spanning the gap. CDR3 loop: CASSLAGFYGYTF. CDR3 DNA sequence: TGTGCCAGCAGCTTAGCAGGGTTTTATGGCTACACCTTC. Using reference TRBV7-9 and TRBJ1-2 for the parts outside the CDR3, the full variable domain is DTGVSQNPRHKITKRGQNVTFRCDPISEHNRLYWYRQTLGQGPEFLTYFQNEAQLEKSRLLSDRFSAERPKGSFSTLEIQRTEQGDSAMYLCASSLAGFYGYTFGSGTRLTVV.

V is TRBV25-1 and J is TRBJ2-5; 10 nucleotides align to TRBD2. Germline lookup yields CDR1 MGHDK and CDR2 SYGVNS. V lost 4 bases and J lost 7; bases outside the gene matches: 12. This CDR3 contains 16 residues. The CDR3 sequence is CASSAVGAGGSGTQYF. In DNA, the CDR3 is TGTGCCAGCAGTGCCGTAGGAGCGGGGGGGTCGGGGACCCAGTACTTC.

The gene calls are TRBV6-5 and TRBJ2-2; D possibly corresponds to TRBD1 (6 bases). Looked up from germline, CDR1 is MNHEY and CDR2 is SVGAGI. CDR3 length: 16 amino acids. Trimming cost V 2 bases and J 0 bases, with 10 bases left between them. In nucleotides, the CDR3 is TGTGCCAGCAGTTACGGGCAGGGGTCGAACACCGGGGAGCTGTTTTTT. Translating gives CASSYGQGSNTGELFF.

V gene TRBV7-2 combines with J gene TRBJ2-5, with a possible D match to TRBD2 (6 bases). Trimming removed 1 base from V and 5 bases from J, with 14 bases in between. Looked up from germline, CDR1 is SGHTA and CDR2 is FQGNSA. The CDR3 is 15 residues long. The CDR3 DNA is TGTGCCAGCAGCTTAGGGGGGGATCAGCTGGAGACCCAGTACTTC. Protein product: CASSLGGDQLETQYF.

About this clone: The identical CDR3 is also encoded by other nucleotide sequences in the sample. V and J are TRBV5-1 and TRBJ1-1; D is ambiguous. Trimming left V 2 bases short and J 3 bases short, with 11 bases between. The CDR3 length is 14 residues. Germline V gene data show CDR1 as SGHRS and CDR2 as YFSETQ. CDR3 bases: TGCGCCAGCAGCTTAGGAAGATCGGACACTGAAGCTTTCTTT. It translates to CASSLGRSDTEAFF.

The chain joins TRBV6-5 to TRBJ2-7; D not resolved. The CDR3 covers 15 residues. The ends were cut back, 2 bases at V and 0 bases at J, with 11 bases in the middle. Germline-derived CDR1 and CDR2 are MNHEY and SVGAGI. In DNA form, the CDR3 reads TGTGCCAGCAGTTACGCGCGAACCCCCTCCTACGAGCAGTACTTC. Amino acids: CASSYARTPSYEQYF.

Only one count was recorded for this clone. The chain carries TRBV6-5 and TRBJ2-3; 8 bases fit TRBD1. Germline-derived CDR1 and CDR2 are MNHEY and SVGAGI. Trimming took 6 bases from V and 1 from J; bases not matched to a gene: 6. This CDR3 is 15 amino acids long. The CDR3 DNA follows: TGTGCCAGCAGCCAACAGGGGGTGGGCACAGATACGCAGTATTTT. It is translated as CASSQQGVGTDTQYF.

The rearrangement joins TRBV11-2 to TRBJ2-7; 7 bases are a match to TRBD2. Germline CDR1 reads SGHAT; CDR2 reads FQNNGV. CDR3 size: 15 residues. V lost 1 base and J lost 5; bases outside the gene matches: 8. The CDR3 reads CASSLVAGVGDEQYF. The CDR3 DNA is TGTGCCAGCAGCTTAGTTGCGGGAGTCGGGGACGAGCAGTACTTC.

Only one count was recorded for this clone. This chain joins TRBV7-9 and TRBJ2-5, with D possibly TRBD2 on 5 matching bases. Germline V CDR1 and CDR2: SEHNR, FQNEAQ (reference sequence). V shed 7 bases and J shed 4 bases, with 13 bases lying between them. The CDR3 is 13 amino acids. DNA of the CDR3: TGTGCCAGCAAGTTCGGGGTGGGAGAGACCCAGTACTTC. Translated, it gives CASKFGVGETQYF.

Only a few counts were recorded for this clone. This rearrangement joins TRBV27 to TRBJ2-7; TRBD2 might be the D (5 bases). CDR3 length: 14 residues. V was pared by 6 bases and J by 2 bases, with 14 bases between. CDR1 MNHEY and CDR2 SMNVEV come from the germline V gene (reference sequence). CDR3 sequence reads: CASSPGSQAYEQYF. The CDR3 bases are TGTGCCAGCAGCCCTGGGAGTCAGGCCTACGAGCAGTACTTC.